The rows below give T cell receptor beta chains drawn from one sample of a study of cytomegalovirus exposure and HLA in healthy donors. Only in-frame clones appear in the TCRdb table, and some are missing; sequencing was by immunoSEQ multiplex PCR. Here the sample spans about 76,000 clones, nearly 95% being singletons. Sequencing was done on a sample of PBMCs. All receptors come from a man between 18 and 29 years old in good health and CMV-seropositive. CDR3s include the opening cysteine and the closing phenylalanine or tryptophan. D genes are given only for firm matches. Clone size is not always given. Where it is, it says once, few, many or a class for expanded clones.

TRBD1 | TRBJ2-1 | TRBV27 | NA | CASTGTGGTNEQFF | TGTGCCAGCACCGGGACAGGGGGCACCAATGAGCAGTTCTTC
TRBD2 | TRBJ2-7 | TRBV27 | NA | CASSLSPSGPYEQYF | TGTGCCAGCAGTTTATCGCCTAGCGGACCCTACGAGCAGTACTTC
NA | TRBJ2-2 | TRBV6-1 | NA | CASSFSTGELFF | TGTGCCAGCAGTTTCAGCACCGGGGAGCTGTTTTTT
NA | TRBJ2-2 | TRBV10-2 | NA | CASSSITGELFF | TGCGCCAGCAGTAGCATAACCGGGGAGCTGTTTTTT
NA | TRBJ2-7 | TRBV28 | NA | CATLPGVPPSEQYF | TGTGCCACCCTACCAGGGGTCCCTCCAAGTGAGCAGTACTTC
NA | TRBJ2-1 | TRBV30 | NA | CAWRGVSEFQQFF | TGTGCCTGGAGAGGGGTTTCCGAGTTTCAGCAGTTCTTC
TRBD1 | TRBJ1-2 | TRBV6-1 | NA | CASSELGQGHYGYTF | TGTGCCAGCAGTGAACTGGGACAGGGCCACTATGGCTACACCTTC
TRBD1 | TRBJ1-1 | TRBV27 | NA | CASSFRTGARVEAFF | TGTGCCAGCAGTTTCAGAACAGGGGCAAGGGTTGAAGCTTTCTTT
TRBD1 | TRBJ2-5 | TRBV18 | NA | CASSPRQGMETQYF | TGTGCCAGCTCACCAAGACAGGGGATGGAGACCCAGTACTTC
NA | TRBJ2-7 | TRBV23-1 | NA | CASTSDGEQYF | TGCGCCAGCACCAGCGATGGGGAGCAGTACTTC
NA | TRBJ1-5 | TRBV19 | NA | CASRARGRTISNQPQHF | TGTGCCAGTAGAGCCAGGGGACGAACGATTAGCAATCAGCCCCAGCATTTT
TRBD1 | TRBJ1-1 | TRBV27 | NA | CASSPRPWTGTNTEAFF | TGTGCCAGCAGCCCTCGCCCCTGGACAGGGACGAACACTGAAGCTTTCTTT
TRBD1 | TRBJ1-2 | TRBV2 | NA | CASSSTGDGYTF | TGTGCCAGCAGTTCCACAGGGGATGGCTACACCTTC
NA | TRBJ2-6 | TRBV30 | NA | CAWARGSGANVLTF | TGTGCCTGGGCTAGGGGCTCTGGGGCCAACGTCCTGACTTTC
TRBD1 | TRBJ2-5 | TRBV29-1 | NA | CSVPRDRGTQETQYF | TGCAGCGTTCCCCGGGACAGGGGGACACAAGAGACCCAGTACTTC
NA | TRBJ2-5 | TRBV27 | NA | CASSPTWTAQETQYF | TGTGCCAGCAGCCCGACCTGGACAGCACAAGAGACCCAGTACTTC
NA | TRBJ2-3 | TRBV5-1 | NA | CASSLISGGLSGTDTQYF | TGCGCCAGCAGCTTGATTTCTGGCGGTCTCAGCGGCACAGATACGCAGTATTTT
TRBD1 | TRBJ2-5 | TRBV7-8 | once | CASSSGTGRETQYF | TGTGCCAGCAGCTCCGGGACAGGGAGGGAGACCCAGTACTTC
NA | TRBJ2-5 | TRBV28 | NA | CASIPIRGPEETQYF | TGTGCCAGCATCCCGATCAGGGGCCCCGAAGAGACCCAGTACTTC
NA | TRBJ2-7 | TRBV11-2 | NA | CASSPISGSRHYEQCF | TGTGCCAGCAGCCCTATCTCGGGTAGCCGCCACTACGAGCAGTGCTTC
TRBD2 | TRBJ2-5 | TRBV11-2 | NA | CASTPGLGRETQYF | TGTGCCAGCACCCCGGGACTAGGTAGAGAGACCCAGTACTTC
NA | TRBJ2-5 | TRBV19 | NA | CASLFEETQYF | TGTGCCAGTTTGTTCGAAGAGACCCAGTACTTC
TRBD2 | TRBJ2-7 | TRBV29-1 | NA | CSVKPGLGTYEQYF | TGCAGCGTGAAACCGGGACTAGGGACGTACGAGCAGTACTTC
TRBD1 | TRBJ2-7 | TRBV11-2 | once | CASSLGSGQGAHEQYF | TGTGCCAGCAGCTTAGGGTCCGGACAGGGGGCCCACGAGCAGTACTTC
NA | TRBJ2-1 | TRBV15 | NA | CATSRSQEYGEQFF | TGTGCCACCAGCAGGTCACAGGAATACGGTGAGCAGTTCTTC
NA | TRBJ2-5 | TRBV5-4 | NA | CASSLGAQETQYF | TGTGCCAGCAGCTTAGGGGCCCAAGAGACCCAGTACTTC
TRBD2 | TRBJ2-4 | TRBV5-6 | once | CASSGVAGTTNIQYF | TGTGCCAGCAGCGGGGTAGCGGGAACAACTAACATTCAGTACTTC